These 18 T cell receptor beta chains came from one sample sequenced in a study of identical twins. TCRdb recomputed calls from the 5' RACE reads with MiXCR, one row per CDR3 protein. Among 500,000 to 600,000 distinct CDR3 sequences listed, approximately 22% were seen once. This sample also appeared in a second study, on T cells expressing NK-cell markers.

Sequenced input: CD4+ T cells sorted from blood. These receptors originate from a young woman in good health.

This clonotype appeared many times. This sequence joins TRBV5-1 and TRBJ2-1, with a tentative D call TRBD1 (5 bases). Germline assignment: CDR1 SGHRS and CDR2 YFSETQ. The V end lost 4 bases, the J end lost 3 bases, and 11 bases lay between the germline ends. The CDR3 extends over 14 amino acids. In DNA, the CDR3 is TGCGCCAGCAGCGAGGACACTTACTACAATGAGCAGTTCTTC. This encodes CASSEDTYYNEQFF.

This rearrangement joins TRBV10-1 to TRBJ2-1; TRBD2 agrees at 14 bases. J lost 1 base, V lost 11 bases, and 10 bases had no gene match. Looked up from germline, CDR1 is WNHNN and CDR2 is SYGVQD (reference sequence). The CDR3 is 17 amino acids. The CDR3 bases are TGCGCCGGCGGACTAGCGGGAGGCCACGATTCCTACAATGAGCAGTTCTTC. Its translation: CAGGLAGGHDSYNEQFF.

Only a few counts were recorded for this clonotype. The CDR3, as DNA: TGTGCCAGCAGCTTAAATAGGGGGCAGGGAACTGAAGCTTTCTTT. Translating it yields CASSLNRGQGTEAFF. The chain recombines TRBV7-2 with TRBJ1-1; 7 bases line up with TRBD1. The length of the CDR3 is 15 residues. Germline CDR1 reads SGHTA; CDR2 reads FQGNSA. V gave up 2 bases and J gave up 5 bases; unmatched junction bases: 8.

This clonotype was counted at least ten times. V and J are TRBV29-1 and TRBJ2-7; weak D call: TRBD1 (5 bases). Germline V gene sequence: CDR1 SQVTM, CDR2 ANQGSEA. V was cut by 1 base and J by 2 bases, with 9 bases left in between. This CDR3 comprises 13 residues. The CDR3 region has the DNA TGCAGCGTTGAAGTGGTGGGGCCCTACGAGCAGTACTTC. This gives the protein CSVEVVGPYEQYF.

The chain has TRBV27 and TRBJ2-7; the match to TRBD1 covers 8 bases. CDR1 and CDR2 (germline): MNHEY, SMNVEV (reference sequence). After removal of 6 bases from V and 6 bases from J, the junction contained 16 bases not matched to a gene. CDR3 length: 16 amino acids. The CDR3 nucleotides are TGTGCCAGCAGCCGACGATCGGACAGGGAATTTGGCGAGCAGTACTTC. Its translation: CASSRRSDREFGEQYF.

This clonotype was detected a few times. The chain carries TRBV20-1 and TRBJ2-3; maybe TRBD2 (5 bases). The length of the CDR3 is 14 residues. V was clipped by 0 bases and J by 6 bases, with 13 bases between them. From germline, CDR1 is DFQATT and CDR2 SNEGSKA (reference sequence). CDR3 nucleotide sequence: TGCAGTGCTAGAGATCCGCTAGCATCGGATACGCAGTATTTT. Translating it yields CSARDPLASDTQYF.

This clonotype was picked up many times. This chain links TRBV5-5 with TRBJ2-3, with D tentatively TRBD2 (6 bases). CDR1 and CDR2 from the germline V gene are SGHKS and YYEKEE (reference sequence). V gave up 4 bases and J gave up 3 bases, with 12 bases separating them. The CDR3 runs to 14 residues. The CDR3 nucleotides read TGTGCCAGCAGCGGAGGGCCGTCTACAGATACGCAGTATTTT. Residues: CASSGGPSTDTQYF. Complete variable domain (other parts from reference TRBV5-5 and TRBJ2-3): DAGVTQSPTHLIKTRGQQVTLRCSPISGHKSVSWYQQVLGQGPQFIFQYYEKEERGRGNFPDRFSARQFPNYSSELNVNALLLGDSALYLCASSGGPSTDTQYFGPGTRLTVL.

The V gene is TRBV6-2 or TRBV6-3, the J gene TRBJ2-5; 7 bases agree with TRBD1. J lost 4 bases, V lost 6 bases, and 8 bases had no gene match. From germline, CDR1 is MNHEY and CDR2 SVGEGT. The CDR3 is made up of 14 amino acids. CDR3 loop: CASSLQGLRETQYF. The CDR3 DNA is TGTGCCAGCAGCCTACAGGGGCTGCGAGAGACCCAGTACTTC.

The chain carries TRBV7-2 and TRBJ1-2; maybe TRBD1 (6 bases). The V end lost 4 bases, the J end lost 7 bases, and 13 bases lay between the germline ends. Germline V lookup: CDR1 SGHTA, CDR2 FQGNSA. This CDR3 spans 13 amino acids. The CDR3 bases are TGTGCCAGCAGCTACCAACAGGGAGGTGGCTACACCTTC. This translates into CASSYQQGGGYTF.

The genes are TRBV29-1 and TRBJ2-2, with 8 nucleotides matching TRBD2. This CDR3 is 15 amino acids long. Germline V gives CDR1 SQVTM, CDR2 ANQGSEA. Unmatched junction bases numbered 7, after V lost 7 bases and J lost 0 bases. DNA of the CDR3: TGCAGCGGTACGGGGGGGCCACCGAACACCGGGGAGCTGTTTTTT. It translates to CSGTGGPPNTGELFF.

This clonotype was seen just once. The rearrangement links TRBV4-1 to TRBJ1-5; D is unresolved. Trimming removed 4 bases from V and 7 bases from J, with 11 bases in between. The CDR3 sequence is 13 residues long. Germline V gives CDR1 MGHRA, CDR2 YSYEKL. The CDR3 sequence: CASSPYPGQPQHF. In DNA form, the CDR3 reads TGCGCCAGCAGCCCTTACCCGGGCCAGCCCCAGCATTTT.

The J gene is TRBJ2-7, the V gene TRBV6-1; TRBD2 agrees at 12 bases. The length of the CDR3 is 19 residues. The V segment lost 5 bases and the J segment 2 bases; nucleotides outside the gene matches: 16. Germline V gene lookup returns CDR1 MNHNS and CDR2 SASEGT. CDR3 amino acids: CASSPRLAGDLILPYEQYF. The CDR3 bases are TGTGCCAGCAGTCCCCGACTAGCGGGGGATCTTATCTTACCCTACGAGCAGTACTTC.

The CDR3 DNA follows: TGTGCCAGCAGCCACCGCGTCGAGCAGTACTTC. Protein product: CASSHRVEQYF. This chain links TRBV3-1 with TRBJ2-7; D gene ambiguous. CDR3 length: 11 residues. V was clipped by 3 bases and J by 6 bases, with 6 bases between them. The germline gives CDR1 LGHDT, CDR2 YNNKEL (reference sequence).

This clonotype was found many times. The chain uses TRBV9 and TRBJ2-2, with 7 nucleotides matching TRBD1. Germline values: CDR1 SGDLS, CDR2 YYNGEE. With V trimmed by 3 bases and J by 0 bases, 5 bases remained unmatched. This CDR3 has 16 residues. The CDR3 DNA reads as TGTGCCAGCAGCGACGACAGGGCCCCGAACACCGGGGAGCTGTTTTTT. It translates to CASSDDRAPNTGELFF. Looking up the rest from reference TRBV9 and TRBJ2-2 gives the full variable domain: DSGVTQTPKHLITATGQRVTLRCSPRSGDLSVYWYQQSLDQGLQFLIQYYNGEERAKGNILERFSAQQFPDLHSELNLSSLELGDSALYFCASSDDRAPNTGELFFGEGSRLTVL.

The table lists this clonotype with many counts. This sequence joins TRBV20-1 and TRBJ1-2, with D maybe TRBD1 (5 bases). From germline, CDR1 is DFQATT and CDR2 SNEGSKA (reference sequence). The CDR3 spans 13 residues. The ends were cut back, 1 base at V and 3 bases at J, with 9 bases in the middle. CDR3 sequence: CSARVDSDYGYTF. The CDR3 DNA reads TGCAGTGCTAGAGTAGACAGCGACTATGGCTACACCTTC.

This clonotype was picked up a small number of times. This chain connects TRBV11-2 to TRBJ1-3; D is uncertain. The V and J ends lost 4 bases and 4 bases respectively, with 11 bases between them. The V gene's germline CDR1 is SGHAT and CDR2 FQNNGV. The CDR3 has 14 residues. The CDR3 spells CASSYSSQGNTIYF. The CDR3 DNA follows: TGTGCCAGCAGCTACTCATCCCAGGGAAACACCATATATTTT.

V gene TRBV15 combines with J gene TRBJ2-7; D not certain. The CDR3 length is 16 residues. Germline V gene lookup returns CDR1 LNHNV and CDR2 YYDKDF (reference sequence). Trimming pared 0 bases from V and 0 bases from J, leaving 12 bases between. The CDR3 DNA is TGTGCCACCAGCAGAGATTTAAGGGCCCCCTCCTACGAGCAGTACTTC. The encoded protein is CATSRDLRAPSYEQYF.

The chain couples TRBV6-4 to TRBJ2-1; 11 positions match TRBD2. The germline V gene encodes CDR1 MRHNA and CDR2 SNTAGT. This CDR3 region has 14 residues. V was clipped by 4 bases and J by 11 bases; unmatched bases: 7. The CDR3: CASSAASGGPKQFF. The CDR3 DNA reads TGTGCCAGCAGTGCGGCTAGCGGGGGGCCAAAGCAGTTCTTC.